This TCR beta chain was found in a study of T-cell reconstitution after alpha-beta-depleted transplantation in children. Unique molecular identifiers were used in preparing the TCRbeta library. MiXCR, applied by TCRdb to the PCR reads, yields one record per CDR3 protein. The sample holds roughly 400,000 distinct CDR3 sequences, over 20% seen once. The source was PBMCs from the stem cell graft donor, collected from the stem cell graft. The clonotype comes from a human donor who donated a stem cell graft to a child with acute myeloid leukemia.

CDR3 sequence reads: CASRLTGYLSTDTQHF. As DNA, the CDR3 is TGTGCCAGCAGACTCACAGGTTATCTAAGCACAGATACGCAGCATTTT. The rearrangement uses TRBV4-2 and TRBJ2-3, with a possible D match to TRBD1 (5 bases). With the DNA end fitting TRBJ1-5 better, the J assignment may be wrong. The CDR3 totals 16 residues. Germline V gene sequence: CDR1 LGHNA, CDR2 YNFKEQ.